The subject of this entry is one TCR beta chain. This clone was seen only once. The antigen it binds to is not known. No base qualities exist here, and no much larger clone lies one base off it. The treatment or condition tag for this specimen amounts to: 19 received Ad26.COV2.S at low or high dose, single or two shots; about 5 received placebo; per-sample allocation not given. For vaccine and placebo recipients, the sequenced repertoires came from samples collected on day 63 after the first injection. In Cohort 1b, about 25 adults aged 18-55 years were enrolled at a single site in Boston, USA, between 29 July and 7 August 2020. Ad26.COV2.S was a replication-incompetent adenovirus type 26 vector that expressed a prefusion-stabilized SARS-CoV-2 spike protein derived from the original Wuhan strain. The immunoSEQ Assay was the method used to sequence TCRbeta CDR3 regions. After extraction, genomic DNA underwent amplification by bias-controlled multiplex PCR, followed by high-throughput sequencing. The published analysis was carried out like this. To quantify the absolute abundance of every unique TCRbeta CDR3 region, sequences were collapsed and filtered. T cell fraction was estimated by normalizing TCRbeta template counts to usable DNA, with usable DNA measured through amplification of reference genes found in all nucleated cells. Repertoire TCRs were annotated as SARS-CoV-2-specific when V gene, CDR3 amino acid sequence and J gene were exactly matched to a known reactive TCR set. The reference SARS-CoV-2 TCR set was obtained from MIRA and was filtered for enrichment in COVID-19-positive ImmuneCODE repertoires, whereby public or cross-reactive TCRs were removed. Using the MIRA antigens, annotated TCRs were further analysed by specific ORF or by position within an ORF. Depth was the summed frequency of annotated unique rearrangements, while breadth was defined as annotated unique rearrangements over total unique productive rearrangements. Two-sided Wilcoxon rank-sum tests were used to compare TCR breadth between groups. This immuneACCESS table, as held by TCRdb, lists in-frame sequences with V and J called but not all clones. Of the missing ones, under half trace to an unresolved V gene in checked studies; the others have no known cause. D and trimming were read from the DNA, whereas the V and J calls and clone size are those reported in that table. The sample table records 300,000 to 350,000 clones; 90% of these occur just once. Together, the top ten hold around 5% of the sample.

The sample originates from a study of Ad26.COV2.S vaccination and SARS-CoV-2 variants (dated by TCRdb to the early 2020s). In terms of the full investigation: Donors in the vaccine arm were drawn from COV1001, a phase I-IIa trial of Ad26.COV2.S in healthy adults that was multicentre, randomized, double-blind and placebo-controlled. A total of around 32 samples were included in the TCR-sequenced set, comprising about 20 Ad26.COV2.S vaccine recipients, 5 placebo recipients and 8 SARS-CoV-2 convalescent individuals. Investigators remained blinded to trial group allocation during experiments and outcome assessment. Trial participants were randomized into five groups of five: low-dose or high-dose Ad26.COV2.S given once or twice, or placebo on both occasions. TCRbeta repertoire sequencing served as the tool for gauging how specific and how broad the SARS-CoV-2-reactive T cell receptors were following Ad26.COV2.S vaccination. Dosing of Ad26.COV2.S was intramuscular, at either 5x10^10 or 1x10^11 viral particles, delivered as one shot or as two shots spaced 56 days apart. What the work shows at the level of the full study, not this receptor alone: Compared with placebo recipients, Ad26.COV2.S recipients showed higher spike-specific TCR breadth (P = 0.0014). Vaccine and placebo recipients had similar non-spike TCR breadth, a finding consistent with the vaccine containing only spike. The study was not powered for comparison of responses between vaccine doses or regimens. The authors noted that the TCR breadth and depth analyses may have underestimated total T cell responses. After vaccination, substantial breadth of spike-specific CD8+ and CD4+ T cell responses was reported.

The CDR3 holds 16 amino acids from the cysteine to the phenylalanine. The sequence is cut down to CDR3 DNA, 48 bases in frame from base 1. Germline trimming amounts to 6 bases on V and 2 bases on J, with 6 as the count of junction bases outside the gene matches. The CDR1 and CDR2 encoded by the germline V gene are SGHDN and FVKESK. This material consisted of peripheral blood, taken in a trial of Ad26.COV2.S vaccine versus placebo. The sequence joins TRBV14 to TRBJ2-6; 8 of the junction bases match TRBD1. The TCR was taken from a person between 18 and 65 years old who received the Ad26.COV2.S COVID-19 vaccine or a placebo. The DNA sequence follows: TGTGCCAGCAGTTCTGGACAGGGCACTGGGGCCAACGTCCTGACTTTC. Protein translation: CASSSGQGTGANVLTF.